The clone carrying this TCR beta chain was recorded a few times. Its antigen is currently unknown. These data originate in a study of T cells after yellow fever vaccination. Study conclusions and caveats: Clonotypes appearing in both CD4 and CD8 compartments existed, and their share was small. The study noted that FACS-sorted repertoires could contain abundant clonotypes contaminating from the bulk population.

A 5'RACE template-switching step, the method used to make TCR cDNA, added a universal primer site and UMIs. TCRdb recomputed calls from the 5' RACE reads with MiXCR, one row per CDR3 protein. The repertoire includes some 300,000 distinct CDR3 sequences, 7.5% to 9.5% of them detected once, and about 3.7% sits in the top ten. The V segment lost 2 bases and the J segment 2 bases; nucleotides outside the gene matches: 7. Germline V gene data show CDR1 as KGHSH and CDR2 as LQKENI. This CDR3 has 17 residues. The clonotype was recovered from a man in his late teens or twenties who received the YFV17D yellow fever vaccine. The rearrangement uses TRBV18 and TRBJ2-3; TRBD2 aligns across 10 bases. Specimen: CD4+ T cells sorted from PBMCs, collected 5 days after the yellow fever booster vaccination. CDR3 coding DNA: TGTGCCAGCTCACCAATTCTAGCGGGGGCCACCACAGATACGCAGTATTTT. Encoded protein: CASSPILAGATTDTQYF.